This is a list of T cell receptor beta chains from one sample in a study of T cells in Graves' hyperthyroidism and ophthalmopathy. TCRdb re-called the multiplex PCR reads through MiXCR, storing one row per CDR3 protein. The data contain some 600,000 distinct CDR3 sequences, 11% to 15% of them singletons. Sequences were obtained from blood. The receptors originated from a woman aged 25-40 years with Graves' hyperthyroidism that later progressed to Graves' ophthalmopathy. Both conserved end residues are part of each CDR3. D genes are given only for firm matches. Expanded clones are given a class, and other clones once, few, many or no size at all.

>many|TRBJ1-5|TRBV6-2/TRBV6-3|.
CASRLTGTQPQHF
TGTGCCAGCAGACTAACAGGGACTCAGCCCCAGCATTTT
>.|TRBJ1-2|TRBV19|.
CASHPVTGVGYTF
TGTGCCAGTCATCCGGTAACGGGGGTTGGCTACACCTTC
>few|TRBJ1-5|TRBV7-2|TRBD1
CASSLAPGQGAPQHF
TGTGCCAGCAGCTTAGCACCGGGACAGGGGGCCCCCCAGCATTTT
>many|TRBJ2-5|TRBV7-6|TRBD2
CASSLFSGKETQYF
TGTGCCAGCAGCTTGTTTAGCGGGAAAGAGACCCAGTACTTC
>.|TRBJ2-1|TRBV7-3|.
CASNLGGAPSNEQFF
TGTGCCAGCAACTTAGGGGGGGCCCCTAGCAATGAGCAGTTCTTC
>.|TRBJ2-1|TRBV20-1|.
CSPVKWGNEQFF
TGCAGTCCTGTGAAATGGGGCAATGAGCAGTTCTTC
>many|TRBJ2-7|TRBV10-3|TRBD1
CAARTGEREQYF
TGTGCCGCCCGGACAGGGGAGAGGGAGCAGTACTTC
>.|TRBJ1-2|TRBV6-1|TRBD1
CASKTGDYGYTF
TGTGCCAGTAAGACAGGGGATTATGGCTACACCTTC
>many|TRBJ1-1|TRBV2|.
CASSGGARDTEAFF
TGTGCCAGCAGTGGGGGGGCGCGAGACACTGAAGCTTTCTTT
>many|TRBJ2-7|TRBV28|.
CASSRSGLAYEQYF
TGTGCCAGCAGCCGATCGGGCCTTGCCTACGAGCAGTACTTC
>few|TRBJ2-1|TRBV4-1|.
CASSQALGEQFF
TGCGCCAGCAGCCAAGCCCTCGGTGAGCAGTTCTTC
>many|TRBJ2-5|TRBV24-1|TRBD1
CATSDATLGTVPQETQYF
TGTGCCACCAGTGATGCTACCCTGGGGACAGTCCCCCAAGAGACCCAGTACTTC
>many|TRBJ1-5|TRBV7-6|.
CASSLLDGGNQPQHF
TGTGCCAGCAGCTTACTCGACGGGGGCAATCAGCCCCAGCATTTT
>many|TRBJ1-6|TRBV6-1|.
CASTRSRTGDSPLHF
TGTGCCAGCACCCGCTCCCGGACTGGGGATTCACCCCTCCACTTT
>many|TRBJ1-2|TRBV30|.
CARTEGWDNYGYTF
TGTGCCCGTACCGAGGGATGGGATAACTATGGCTACACCTTC
>few|TRBJ2-3|TRBV6-1|TRBD1
CAGRTGGNTDTQYF
TGTGCCGGGCGAACAGGGGGCAACACAGATACGCAGTATTTT
>.|TRBJ2-7|TRBV14|TRBD2
CASSHKTSQLHEQYF
TGTGCCAGCAGTCACAAGACTAGCCAATTGCACGAGCAGTACTTC
>many|TRBJ2-1|TRBV12-5|.
CASGFDPPADLGSYNEQFF
TGTGCTAGTGGTTTCGATCCCCCAGCGGATCTAGGCTCCTACAATGAGCAGTTCTTC
>.|TRBJ2-3|TRBV4-1|TRBD2
CASSQVASGSGTDTQYF
TGCGCCAGCAGCCAAGTAGCTAGCGGGAGTGGGACAGATACGCAGTATTTT
>.|TRBJ2-7|TRBV20-1|.
CSALLNPAYEQYF
TGCAGTGCTCTACTTAATCCGGCCTACGAGCAGTACTTC
>many|TRBJ1-3|TRBV12-3/TRBV12-4|.
CASTKHSGNTIYF
TGTGCCAGCACCAAACACTCTGGAAACACCATATATTTT
>many|TRBJ1-6|TRBV4-3|.
CASSPFGTDNSPLHF
TGCGCCAGCAGCCCCTTTGGGACGGATAATTCACCCCTCCACTTT
>.|TRBJ2-7|TRBV7-2|TRBD2
CASSLDPSGFDEQYF
TGTGCCAGCAGCTTAGACCCTAGCGGGTTTGATGAGCAGTACTTC
>few|TRBJ2-5|TRBV5-1|TRBD1
CASSVGQGAETQYF
TGCGCCAGCAGCGTCGGACAGGGCGCGGAGACCCAGTACTTC
>many|TRBJ1-5|TRBV6-1|.
CASKQGGNQPQHF
TGTGCCAGCAAGCAGGGAGGCAATCAGCCCCAGCATTTT
>few|TRBJ2-2|TRBV3-1|TRBD2
CASSQVSAGGNTGELFF
TGTGCCAGCAGCCAAGTAAGCGCGGGAGGAAACACCGGGGAGCTGTTTTTT
>many|TRBJ1-2|TRBV28|TRBD1
CASSYPTGQADYGYTF
TGTGCCAGCAGCTATCCGACGGGACAGGCTGACTATGGCTACACCTTC
>.|TRBJ2-2|TRBV18|TRBD1
CASSQPGQGNTGELFF
TGTGCCAGCTCACAGCCGGGACAGGGGAACACCGGGGAGCTGTTTTTT
>few|TRBJ2-2|TRBV5-5|.
CASSWGHGTGELFF
TGTGCCAGCAGCTGGGGTCACGGGACCGGGGAGCTGTTTTTT
>.|TRBJ2-7|TRBV3-1|TRBD1
CASSYETGGPYEQYF
TGTGCCAGCAGTTACGAAACAGGGGGTCCCTACGAGCAGTACTTC
>many|TRBJ2-7|TRBV7-9|.
CASSPEGVPADEQYF
TGTGCCAGCAGCCCAGAGGGGGTTCCGGCGGATGAGCAGTACTTC
>many|TRBJ2-7|TRBV11-3|.
CASTRTQSSYEQYF
TGTGCCAGCACCCGGACCCAGAGTTCCTACGAGCAGTACTTC
>.|TRBJ2-5|TRBV12-5|.
CASGLEGPRTQYF
TGTGCTAGTGGTTTGGAGGGGCCAAGGACCCAGTACTTC
>few|TRBJ2-6|TRBV9|.
CASSVSLQTISGANVLTF
TGTGCCAGCAGCGTTAGTCTCCAGACAATATCTGGGGCCAACGTCCTGACTTTC
>many|TRBJ1-5|TRBV19|.
CASSTQTDSNQPQHF
TGTGCCAGTAGTACCCAGACAGATAGCAATCAGCCCCAGCATTTT
>.|TRBJ2-3|TRBV19|.
CASDSTDTQYF
TGTGCCAGCGACAGCACAGATACGCAGTATTTT
>many|TRBJ2-7|TRBV4-1|TRBD1
CASSLLGQGAYEQYF
TGCGCCAGCAGCCTCCTTGGACAGGGGGCATACGAGCAGTACTTC
>many|TRBJ2-3|TRBV5-6|.
CASTQGRITDTQYF
TGTGCCAGCACCCAGGGACGCATAACAGATACGCAGTATTTT
>many|TRBJ2-5|TRBV24-1|.
CATVREGETQYF
TGTGCCACCGTCAGGGAAGGCGAGACCCAGTACTTC
>once|TRBJ1-1|TRBV9|TRBD1
CATGNRDRGRVDEAFF
TGTGCCACGGGGAACCGGGACAGGGGGCGAGTAGATGAAGCTTTCTTT
>few|TRBJ2-2|TRBV6-1|.
CASSMTRAGELFF
TGTGCCAGCAGTATGACTAGGGCCGGGGAGCTGTTTTTT
>few|TRBJ1-3|TRBV5-5|.
CASSSGQSNTIYF
TGTGCCAGCAGCTCCGGACAGTCAAACACCATATATTTT
>many|TRBJ1-4|TRBV28|TRBD1
CASTRGVEKLFF
TGTGCCAGCACCAGGGGGGTTGAAAAACTGTTTTTT
>many|TRBJ1-6|TRBV11-2|.
CASSLKRNPLHF
TGTGCCAGCAGCTTAAAACGGAATCCCCTCCACTTT
>many|TRBJ2-5|TRBV29-1|TRBD1
CSGAPGTGETQYF
TGCAGCGGCGCTCCCGGGACAGGCGAGACCCAGTACTTC